Presented here are 28 T cell receptor beta chains from one specimen sequenced in a study of T cells in Graves' hyperthyroidism and ophthalmopathy. Amplified TCR beta CDR3 regions derived from RNA transcripts. In the first-round RT-PCR of the TCR CDR3, the HTBI primer set was used. TCRdb re-called the multiplex PCR reads with MiXCR, one entry per CDR3 protein. The sample has around 600,000 distinct CDR3 sequences, 16% seen once; the top ten hold under 3.5%. Sequencing was done on a sample of blood. Receptors originate from a woman between 40 and 55 years old with Graves' ophthalmopathy.

This clonotype was picked up many times. The V gene is TRBV6-6, the J gene TRBJ2-6; perhaps TRBD1 as D (6 bases). CDR3 length equals 16 residues. V was cut by 0 bases and J by 0 bases, with 6 bases left in between. Germline CDR1 reads MNHNY; CDR2 reads SVGAGI (reference sequence). The DNA of the CDR3 is TGTGCCAGCAGTTACTCAGGGGGCTCTGGGGCCAACGTCCTGACTTTC. It codes for CASSYSGGSGANVLTF.

This clonotype has only a few counts. The J gene is TRBJ2-2, the V gene TRBV7-8; 7 bases are a match to TRBD2. V gave up 1 base and J gave up 7 bases; unmatched junction bases: 3. Germline CDR1 is SGHVS and CDR2 is FQNEAQ. The CDR3 has 14 residues. CDR3 in DNA: TGTGCCAGCAGCTTAGGCGGGAGAATCGGGGAGCTGTTTTTT. The encoded protein is CASSLGGRIGELFF.

This clonotype was seen a few times. V usage is TRBV5-1 and J usage is TRBJ2-7; 7 bases align to TRBD1. This CDR3 comprises 14 residues. V gave up 4 bases and J gave up 0 bases; unmatched junction bases: 4. Germline CDR1 reads SGHRS; CDR2 reads YFSETQ. The CDR3 nucleotides read TGCGCCAGCAGCCGGGGACAGCTCTCCTACGAGCAGTACTTC. Protein product: CASSRGQLSYEQYF.

This clonotype has only a few counts. The chain links TRBV5-1 to TRBJ2-7, with 12 bases fitting TRBD1. Germline V CDR1 and CDR2: SGHRS, YFSETQ. Trimming at V came to 4 bases and at J to 2 bases, leaving 10 bases not matched to a gene. The CDR3 contains 17 residues. The CDR3 sequence is CASSLGTGGPPAYEQYF. The CDR3 DNA follows: TGCGCCAGCAGCCTCGGGACAGGGGGCCCTCCAGCCTACGAGCAGTACTTC.

Concerning this clonotype itself: A clone one base away is much larger, so this may be a read error. CDR3 nucleotides: TGCAGTGCCTCGGGACAGGGCTACAATGAGCAGTTCTTC. This translates into CSASGQGYNEQFF. The chain carries TRBV20-1 and TRBJ2-1; 9 bases match TRBD1. Germline CDR1 is DFQATT and CDR2 is SNEGSKA (reference sequence). Trimming cost V 6 bases and J 3 bases; bases outside gene matches: 3. There are 13 residues in the CDR3.

This clonotype was seen a few times. The rearrangement links TRBV29-1 to TRBJ1-3, with no clear D. V was shortened by 3 bases and J by 9 bases, with 9 bases between the two germline ends. Germline V lookup: CDR1 SQVTM, CDR2 ANQGSEA. This CDR3 contains 11 residues. The CDR3 DNA sequence: TGCAGCGTTGATTGGTTCGGCACCATATATTTT. Translation: CSVDWFGTIYF.

This clonotype has a handful of counts. The chain recombines TRBV11-2 with TRBJ2-5; the D is unclear. The V gene's germline CDR1 is SGHAT and CDR2 FQNNGV. The CDR3 totals 12 residues. The V end was cut by 8 bases, the J end by 5 bases, with 12 bases between. The CDR3 sequence is CASSRAGETQYF. DNA for the CDR3: TGTGCCAGCTCTCGGGCTGGGGAGACCCAGTACTTC.

This clonotype was counted only a few times. A much larger clone is a single base away; this may be a read error. In this CDR3 the conserved last residue, phenylalanine or tryptophan, is missing, so a read error is likely. J is TRBJ2-5 and V is TRBV27; D uncertain. Germline values: CDR1 MNHEY, CDR2 SMNVEV (reference sequence). CDR3 length equals 15 residues. V lost 2 bases and J 4 bases, leaving 14 bases between the germline ends. The CDR3 DNA is TGTGCCAGCAGTTTACTTGGTGGGGATCGAGAGACCCAGTACCTC. Amino acids: CASSLLGGDRETQYL.

This clonotype was found many times. J is TRBJ2-1 and V is TRBV5-1, with 13 nucleotides matching TRBD2. The CDR3 is 15 amino acids. With 2 bases clipped from V and 6 bases from J, the junction kept 2 bases outside the gene matches. Germline values: CDR1 SGHRS, CDR2 YFSETQ. Here the CDR3 DNA reads TGCGCCAGCAGCTTTACTAGCGGGAGGGGCAATGAGCAGTTCTTC. Its translation: CASSFTSGRGNEQFF.

This chain links TRBV29-1 with TRBJ1-1; no clear D. The CDR3 is 13 amino acids. V shed 4 bases and J shed 3 bases, with 12 bases lying between them. Germline CDR1 and CDR2: SQVTM and ANQGSEA. CDR3 nucleotides: TGCAGCGTTGTCCGTGTCCTAGACACTGAAGCTTTCTTT. Residues: CSVVRVLDTEAFF.

This clonotype was seen a handful of times. The chain joins TRBV4-1 to TRBJ1-3, with D unclear. Germline V gives CDR1 MGHRA, CDR2 YSYEKL. Deletions cut 3 bases from V and 2 bases from J, with 8 bases between. This CDR3 contains 14 residues. DNA for the CDR3: TGCGCCAGCAGCCAGGTCCTTACTGGAAACACCATATATTTT. This gives the protein CASSQVLTGNTIYF.

This clonotype was recorded a few times. The rearrangement uses TRBV20-1 and TRBJ2-6; D perhaps matches TRBD2 (6 bases). CDR3 length: 13 residues. Germline values: CDR1 DFQATT, CDR2 SNEGSKA (reference sequence). Between the trimmed V and J ends, which lost 5 bases and 2 bases, there was a span of 7 bases. CDR3 sequence: CSAWEAGANVLTF. The CDR3 DNA reads TGCAGTGCTTGGGAGGCTGGGGCCAACGTCCTGACTTTC.

This clonotype has ten or more counts. The chain carries TRBV11-3 and TRBJ2-1, with TRBD2 matching 8 bases. Unmatched junction bases numbered 6, after V lost 5 bases and J lost 0 bases. The CDR3 extends over 16 amino acids. Germline lookup yields CDR1 SGHNT and CDR2 YENEEA. CDR3 sequence: CASSLSGSFSYNEQFF. The CDR3 region has the DNA TGTGCCAGCAGCCTAAGCGGGAGTTTCTCCTACAATGAGCAGTTCTTC.

This sequence joins TRBV19 and TRBJ1-5, with D maybe TRBD1 (5 bases). The CDR3 runs to 15 residues. The V end was cut by 5 bases, the J end by 3 bases, with 14 bases between. Germline V gene lookup returns CDR1 LNHDA and CDR2 SQIVND (reference sequence). Here the CDR3 reads CASSGRQFSNQPQHF. The DNA for the CDR3 is TGTGCCAGTAGTGGTCGACAGTTCTCCAATCAGCCCCAGCATTTT.

This CDR3 is CASSRGGTSLKSSTDTQYF. CDR3 coding DNA: TGTGCCAGCAGCCGGGGGGGCACCTCGCTTAAATCTAGCACAGATACGCAGTATTTT. The V gene is TRBV7-9, the J gene TRBJ2-3, with 8 bases lining up with TRBD2. The CDR3 length is 19 residues. Germline values: CDR1 SEHNR, CDR2 FQNEAQ (reference sequence). The junction had 16 bases not matched to a gene; V was cut back by 5 bases and J by 0 bases.

The chain is built from TRBV29-1 and TRBJ2-1; tentatively, D is TRBD1 (7 bases). Deletions cut 2 bases from V and 7 bases from J, with 9 bases between. Per the germline V gene, CDR1 is SQVTM and CDR2 is ANQGSEA. This CDR3 is 12 amino acids long. The CDR3 sequence is CSVEPGGNEQFF. In DNA form, the CDR3 reads TGCAGCGTTGAACCAGGGGGGAATGAGCAGTTCTTC.

Ten or more counts support this clonotype. The chain couples TRBV3-1 to TRBJ1-1; D unresolved. The CDR3 is 13 amino acids. Trimming pared 1 base from V and 3 bases from J, leaving 6 bases between. The germline V gene encodes CDR1 LGHDT and CDR2 YNNKEL (reference sequence). Here the CDR3 reads CASSQVKHTEAFF. The CDR3 nucleotides are TGTGCCAGCAGCCAAGTAAAGCACACTGAAGCTTTCTTT.

This clonotype appeared many times. The CDR3 reads CASSLRGSWDSPLHF. In nucleotides, the CDR3 is TGTGCCAGCAGCTTAAGGGGGAGCTGGGATTCACCCCTCCACTTT. This chain joins TRBV11-2 and TRBJ1-6, with TRBD1 as a possible D gene (6 bases). Deletions cut 2 bases from V and 8 bases from J, with 13 bases between. Germline V gene data show CDR1 as SGHAT and CDR2 as FQNNGV. This CDR3 has 15 amino acids.

The chain employs TRBV11-1 and TRBJ2-3, with 10 bases that match TRBD2. The CDR3 spans 20 residues. J lost 5 bases, V lost 2 bases, and 19 bases had no gene match. CDR1 and CDR2 (germline): SGHAT, FQDESV (reference sequence). CDR3 sequence reads: CASSLPSSGGGRGGEDTQYF. The CDR3 DNA is TGTGCCAGCAGCTTACCCTCCAGCGGGGGGGGCCGAGGAGGGGAAGATACGCAGTATTTT.

This clonotype was observed many times. The chain uses TRBV30 and TRBJ2-2; no firm D call. This CDR3 comprises 15 residues. Trimming shortened V by 8 bases and J by 7 bases, and 23 bases separated the two germline ends. Germline CDR1 reads GTSNPN; CDR2 reads SVGIG (reference sequence). In DNA form, the CDR3 reads TGTGCCGGATCATCCCGGGCCTTCTCAGGCGGGGAGCTGTTTTTT. It encodes CAGSSRAFSGGELFF.

This clonotype has more than one count but fewer than ten. The V call is TRBV2, the J call TRBJ2-2, with TRBD1 matching over 10 bases. The length of the CDR3 is 14 residues. Trimming removed 6 bases from V and 6 bases from J; junction bases left unmatched: 4. Germline CDR1 and CDR2: SNHLY and FYNNEI. The CDR3, as DNA: TGTGCCAGCAGGACAGGGGGCTTAGCCGGGGAGCTGTTTTTT. Its translation: CASRTGGLAGELFF.

V usage is TRBV19 and J usage is TRBJ1-5; 10 bases are shared with TRBD1. Germline loops: CDR1 LNHDA, CDR2 SQIVND (reference sequence). Trimming at V came to 5 bases and at J to 6 bases, leaving 10 bases not matched to a gene. The CDR3 covers 16 residues. CDR3 amino acids: CASSPDRGRIGQPQHF. The CDR3 bases are TGTGCCAGTAGTCCTGACAGGGGGCGCATCGGTCAGCCCCAGCATTTT. The full variable domain, with the rest looked up from reference TRBV19 and TRBJ1-5, is DGGITQSPKYLFRKEGQNVTLSCEQNLNHDAMYWYRQDPGQGLRLIYYSQIVNDFQKGDIAEGYSVSREKKESFPLTVTSAQKNPTAFYLCASSPDRGRIGQPQHFGDGTRLSIL.

The chain is built from TRBV3-1 and TRBJ1-3; D not resolved. The germline CDR1 and CDR2 sequences are LGHDT and YNNKEL (reference sequence). This CDR3 spans 14 amino acids. V dropped 8 bases and J dropped 1 base, with 12 bases sitting between them. As DNA, the CDR3 is TGTGCCAGCGGCCGGAGCGGATCTGGAAACACCATATATTTT. This translates into CASGRSGSGNTIYF.

This clonotype was seen a handful of times. The CDR3 DNA reads TGTGCCAGCAGCTTGGGCAGGGGTTATGGCTACACCTTC. Its protein is CASSLGRGYGYTF. The chain couples TRBV13 to TRBJ1-2, with a tentative D call TRBD1 (6 bases). Germline V gives CDR1 PRHDT, CDR2 FYEKMQ (reference sequence). V lost 3 bases, J lost 5 bases, and 10 bases lay in between. The CDR3 is 13 amino acids.

There are many counts of this clonotype. The rearrangement joins TRBV30 to TRBJ2-7; TRBD1 matches at 7 bases. The CDR3 totals 12 residues. Germline lookup yields CDR1 GTSNPN and CDR2 SVGIG (reference sequence). The CDR3 sequence: CVSIDRAYEQYF. The CDR3 nucleotides read TGTGTTTCGATCGACAGGGCGTACGAGCAGTACTTC.

At least ten counts were recorded for this clonotype. The rearrangement uses TRBV28 and TRBJ1-5; D ambiguous. Germline-derived CDR1 and CDR2 are MDHEN and SYDVKM. Trimming took off 5 bases at V and 0 bases at J, with 17 bases between the two ends. The CDR3 runs to 17 residues. CDR3: CASSDGRSSYSNQPQHF. The CDR3 nucleotides read TGTGCCAGCAGTGATGGAAGGTCGTCCTATAGCAATCAGCCCCAGCATTTT.

This clonotype has more than one count but fewer than ten. The V gene is TRBV3-1, the J gene TRBJ2-1; 7 bases line up with TRBD1. CDR1 and CDR2 (germline): LGHDT, YNNKEL (reference sequence). The V segment lost 4 bases and the J segment 5 bases; nucleotides outside the gene matches: 8. CDR3 length equals 15 residues. The CDR3 DNA reads as TGTGCCAGCAGCCTCTTCGGGACAGCTAACAATGAGCAGTTCTTC. Protein: CASSLFGTANNEQFF.

The sample holds many counts of this clonotype. The rearrangement links TRBV7-9 to TRBJ2-3; D possibly corresponds to TRBD2 (5 bases). The CDR3 sequence is 12 residues long. Germline V lookup: CDR1 SEHNR, CDR2 FQNEAQ (reference sequence). Trimming cost V 4 bases and J 5 bases, with 7 bases left between them. The chain's CDR3 is CASSSGLDTQYF. The CDR3 DNA is TGTGCCAGCAGCTCGGGGTTAGATACGCAGTATTTT.